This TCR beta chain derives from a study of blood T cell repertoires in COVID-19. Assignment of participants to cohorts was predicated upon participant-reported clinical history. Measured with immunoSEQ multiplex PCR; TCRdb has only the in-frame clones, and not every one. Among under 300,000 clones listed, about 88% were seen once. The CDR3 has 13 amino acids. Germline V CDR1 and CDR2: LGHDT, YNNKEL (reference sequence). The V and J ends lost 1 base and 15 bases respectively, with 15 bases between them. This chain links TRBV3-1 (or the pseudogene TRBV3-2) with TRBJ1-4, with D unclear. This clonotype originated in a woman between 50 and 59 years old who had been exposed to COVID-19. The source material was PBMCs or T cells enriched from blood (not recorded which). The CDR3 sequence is CASSQGFGPRLFF. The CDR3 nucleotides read TGTGCCAGCAGCCAAGGGTTCGGCCCCAGGTTGTTTTTT.